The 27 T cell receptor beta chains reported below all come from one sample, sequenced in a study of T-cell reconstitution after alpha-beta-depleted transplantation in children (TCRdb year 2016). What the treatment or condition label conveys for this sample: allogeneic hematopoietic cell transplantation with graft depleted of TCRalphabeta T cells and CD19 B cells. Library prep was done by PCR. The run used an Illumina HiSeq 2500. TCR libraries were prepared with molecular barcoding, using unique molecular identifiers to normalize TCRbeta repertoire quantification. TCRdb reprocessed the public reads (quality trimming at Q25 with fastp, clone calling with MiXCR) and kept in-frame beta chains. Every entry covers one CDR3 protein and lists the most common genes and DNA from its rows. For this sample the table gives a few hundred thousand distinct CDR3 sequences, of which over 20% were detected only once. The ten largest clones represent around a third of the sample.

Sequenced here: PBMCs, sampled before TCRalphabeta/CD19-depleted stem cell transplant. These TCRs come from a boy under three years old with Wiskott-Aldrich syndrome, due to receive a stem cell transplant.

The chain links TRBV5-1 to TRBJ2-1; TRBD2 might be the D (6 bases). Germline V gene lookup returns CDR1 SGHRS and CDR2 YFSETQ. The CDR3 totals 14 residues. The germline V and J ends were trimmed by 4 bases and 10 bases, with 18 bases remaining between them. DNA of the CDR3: TGCGCCAGCAGCCCGGGGGTTGGGGGTCGGGAGCAGTTCTTC. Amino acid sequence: CASSPGVGGREQFF.

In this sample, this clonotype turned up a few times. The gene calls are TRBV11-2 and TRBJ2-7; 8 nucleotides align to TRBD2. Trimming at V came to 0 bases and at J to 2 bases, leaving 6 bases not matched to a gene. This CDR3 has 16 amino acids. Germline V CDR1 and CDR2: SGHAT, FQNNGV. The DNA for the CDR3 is TGTGCCAGCAGCTTAGATCGGGCGCGGGAGGCCTACGAGCAGTACTTC. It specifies CASSLDRAREAYEQYF.

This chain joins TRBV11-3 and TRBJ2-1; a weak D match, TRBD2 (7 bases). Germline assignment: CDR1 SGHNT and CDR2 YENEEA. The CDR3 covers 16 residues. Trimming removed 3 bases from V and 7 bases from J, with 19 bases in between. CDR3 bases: TGTGCCAGCAGCTTGAGGGGGAGGGCCCCTCCGAATGAGCAGTTCTTC. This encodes CASSLRGRAPPNEQFF.

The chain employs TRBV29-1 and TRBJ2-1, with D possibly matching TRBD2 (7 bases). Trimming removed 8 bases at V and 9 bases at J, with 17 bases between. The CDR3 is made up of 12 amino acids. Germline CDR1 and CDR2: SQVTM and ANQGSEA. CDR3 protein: CSHRGAYSEQFF. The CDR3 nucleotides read TGCAGCCACCGGGGGGCGTATAGTGAGCAGTTCTTC.

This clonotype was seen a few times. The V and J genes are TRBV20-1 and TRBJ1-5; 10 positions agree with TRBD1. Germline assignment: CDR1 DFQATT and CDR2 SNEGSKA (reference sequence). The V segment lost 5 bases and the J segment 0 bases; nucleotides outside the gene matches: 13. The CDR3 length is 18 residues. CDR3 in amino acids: CSADFRQGAKYSNQPQHF. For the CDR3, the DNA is TGCAGTGCTGACTTTAGACAGGGGGCCAAATATAGCAATCAGCCCCAGCATTTT.

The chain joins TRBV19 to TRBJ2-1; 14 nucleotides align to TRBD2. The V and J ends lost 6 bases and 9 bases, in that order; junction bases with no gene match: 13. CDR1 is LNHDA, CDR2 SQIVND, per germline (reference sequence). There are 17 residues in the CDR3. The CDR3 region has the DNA TGTGCCAGTAGAAAAAGTGGACTAGCGGGAGGCTGGCCTGAGCAGTTCTTC. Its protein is CASRKSGLAGGWPEQFF.

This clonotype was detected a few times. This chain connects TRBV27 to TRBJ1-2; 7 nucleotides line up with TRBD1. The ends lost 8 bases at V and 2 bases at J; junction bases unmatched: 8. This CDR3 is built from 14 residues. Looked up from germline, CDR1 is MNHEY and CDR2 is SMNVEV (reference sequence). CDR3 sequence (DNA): TGTGCCAGCGCTGCCGGGACAGACAACTATGGCTACACCTTC. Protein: CASAAGTDNYGYTF.

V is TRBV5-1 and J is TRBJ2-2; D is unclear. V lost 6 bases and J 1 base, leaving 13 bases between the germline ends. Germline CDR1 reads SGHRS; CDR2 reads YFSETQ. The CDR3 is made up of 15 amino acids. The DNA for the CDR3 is TGCGCCAGCAATTTCCCCAGCGAGAACACCGGGGAGCTGTTTTTT. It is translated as CASNFPSENTGELFF.

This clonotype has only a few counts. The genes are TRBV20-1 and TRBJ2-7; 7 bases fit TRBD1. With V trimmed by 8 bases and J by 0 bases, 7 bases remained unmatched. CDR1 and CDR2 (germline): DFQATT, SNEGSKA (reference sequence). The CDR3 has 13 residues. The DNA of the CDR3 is TGCAGTCCTGGATCAGGGGGCTCCTACGAGCAGTACTTC. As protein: CSPGSGGSYEQYF.

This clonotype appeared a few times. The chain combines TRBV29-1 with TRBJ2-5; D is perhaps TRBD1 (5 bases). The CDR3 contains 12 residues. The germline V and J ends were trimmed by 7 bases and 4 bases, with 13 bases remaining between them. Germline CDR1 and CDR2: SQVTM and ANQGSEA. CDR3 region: CSAWEGVETQYF. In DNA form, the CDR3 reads TGCAGCGCCTGGGAAGGGGTAGAGACCCAGTACTTC.

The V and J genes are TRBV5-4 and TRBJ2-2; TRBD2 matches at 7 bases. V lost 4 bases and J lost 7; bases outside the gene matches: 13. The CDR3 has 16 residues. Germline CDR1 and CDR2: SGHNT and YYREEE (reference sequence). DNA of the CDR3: TGTGCCAGCAGCCCTGGGATGCGGGAGCTGGGCGGGGAGCTGTTTTTT. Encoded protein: CASSPGMRELGGELFF.

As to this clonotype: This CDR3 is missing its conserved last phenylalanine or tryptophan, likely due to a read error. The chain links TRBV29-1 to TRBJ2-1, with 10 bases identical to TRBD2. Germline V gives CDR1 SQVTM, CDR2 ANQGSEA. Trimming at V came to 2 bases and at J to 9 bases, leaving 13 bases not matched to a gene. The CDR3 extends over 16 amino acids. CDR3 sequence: CSVEPRLAGEWGEQFS. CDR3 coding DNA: TGCAGCGTTGAACCTCGCCTAGCGGGAGAGTGGGGTGAGCAGTTCTCC.

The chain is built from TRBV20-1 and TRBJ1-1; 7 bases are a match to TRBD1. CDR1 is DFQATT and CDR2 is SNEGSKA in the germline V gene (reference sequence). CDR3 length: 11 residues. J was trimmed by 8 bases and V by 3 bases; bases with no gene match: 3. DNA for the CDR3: TGCAGTGCTAGGACAGGGTCCGAAGCTTTCTTT. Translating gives CSARTGSEAFF.

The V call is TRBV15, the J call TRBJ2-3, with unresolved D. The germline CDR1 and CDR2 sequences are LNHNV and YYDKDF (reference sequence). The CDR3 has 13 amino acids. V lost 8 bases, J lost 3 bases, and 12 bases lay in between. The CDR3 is CATEAVMTDTQYF. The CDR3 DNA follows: TGTGCCACCGAGGCCGTAATGACAGATACGCAGTATTTT.

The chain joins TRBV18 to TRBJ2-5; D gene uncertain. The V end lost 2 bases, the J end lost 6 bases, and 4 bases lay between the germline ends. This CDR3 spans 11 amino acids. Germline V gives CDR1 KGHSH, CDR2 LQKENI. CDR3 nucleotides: TGTGCCAGCTCACCATTAAAGACCCAGTACTTC. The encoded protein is CASSPLKTQYF.

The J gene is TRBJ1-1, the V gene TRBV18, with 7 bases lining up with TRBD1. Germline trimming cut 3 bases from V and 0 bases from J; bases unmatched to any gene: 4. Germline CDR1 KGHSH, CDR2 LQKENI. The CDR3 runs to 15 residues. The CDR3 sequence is CASSPKTGLNTEAFF. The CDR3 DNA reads TGTGCCAGCTCACCGAAGACAGGGCTGAACACTGAAGCTTTCTTT.

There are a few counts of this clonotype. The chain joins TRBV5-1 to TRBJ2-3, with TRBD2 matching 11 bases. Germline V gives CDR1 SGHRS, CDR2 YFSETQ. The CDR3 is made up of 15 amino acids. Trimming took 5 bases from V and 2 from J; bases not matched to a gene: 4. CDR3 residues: CASRPGLAVTDTQYF. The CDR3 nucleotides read TGCGCCAGCAGGCCGGGACTAGCGGTCACAGATACGCAGTATTTT. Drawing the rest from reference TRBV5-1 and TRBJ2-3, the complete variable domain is KAGVTQTPRYLIKTRGQQVTLSCSPISGHRSVSWYQQTPGQGLQFLFEYFSETQRNKGNFPGRFSGRQFSNSRSEMNVSTLELGDSALYLCASRPGLAVTDTQYFGPGTRLTVL.

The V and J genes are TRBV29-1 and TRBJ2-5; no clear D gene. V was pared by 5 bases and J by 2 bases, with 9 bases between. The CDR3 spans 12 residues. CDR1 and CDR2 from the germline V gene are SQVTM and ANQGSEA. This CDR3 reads CSVLSVQETQYF. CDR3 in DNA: TGCAGCGTTTTGAGCGTACAAGAGACCCAGTACTTC. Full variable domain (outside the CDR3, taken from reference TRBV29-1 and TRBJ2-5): SAVISQKPSRDICQRGTSLTIQCQVDSQVTMMFWYRQQPGQSLTLIATANQGSEATYESGFVIDKFPISRPNLTFSTLTVSNMSPEDSSIYLCSVLSVQETQYFGPGTRLLVL.

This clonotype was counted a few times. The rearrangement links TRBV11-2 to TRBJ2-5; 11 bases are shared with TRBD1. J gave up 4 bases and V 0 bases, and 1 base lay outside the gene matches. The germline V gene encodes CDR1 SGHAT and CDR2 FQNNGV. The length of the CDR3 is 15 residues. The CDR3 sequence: CASSLEGTGGETQYF. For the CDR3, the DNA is TGTGCCAGCAGCTTAGAGGGGACAGGGGGAGAGACCCAGTACTTC.

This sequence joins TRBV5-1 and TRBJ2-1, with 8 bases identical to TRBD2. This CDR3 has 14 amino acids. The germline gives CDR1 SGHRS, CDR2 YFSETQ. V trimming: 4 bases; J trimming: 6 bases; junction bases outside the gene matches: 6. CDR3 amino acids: CASSPTSEINEQFF. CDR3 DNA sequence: TGCGCCAGCAGCCCGACTAGCGAGATCAATGAGCAGTTCTTC.

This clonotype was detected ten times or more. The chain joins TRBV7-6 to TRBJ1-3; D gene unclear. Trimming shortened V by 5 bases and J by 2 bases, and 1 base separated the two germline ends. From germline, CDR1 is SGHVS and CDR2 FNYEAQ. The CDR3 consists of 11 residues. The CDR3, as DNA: TGTGCCAGCAGCACTGGAAACACCATATATTTT. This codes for CASSTGNTIYF.

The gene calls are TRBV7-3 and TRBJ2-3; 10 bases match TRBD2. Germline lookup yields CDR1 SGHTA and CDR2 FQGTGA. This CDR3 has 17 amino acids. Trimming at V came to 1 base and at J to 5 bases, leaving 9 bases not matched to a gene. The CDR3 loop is CASSLKAGGPLGDTQYF. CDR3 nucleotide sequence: TGTGCCAGCAGCTTAAAAGCGGGAGGGCCTCTAGGAGATACGCAGTATTTT.

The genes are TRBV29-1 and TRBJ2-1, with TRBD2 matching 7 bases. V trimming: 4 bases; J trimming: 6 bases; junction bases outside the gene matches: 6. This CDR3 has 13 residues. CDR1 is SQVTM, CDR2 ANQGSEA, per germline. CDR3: CSVARGYANEQFF. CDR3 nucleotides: TGCAGCGTTGCGCGGGGGTACGCCAATGAGCAGTTCTTC.

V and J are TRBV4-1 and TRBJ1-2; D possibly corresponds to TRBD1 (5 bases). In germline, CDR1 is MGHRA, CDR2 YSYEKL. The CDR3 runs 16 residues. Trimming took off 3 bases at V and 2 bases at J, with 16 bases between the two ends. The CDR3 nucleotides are TGCGCCAGCAGCCACCAGGGCCGGAGGCAAAACTATGGCTACACCTTC. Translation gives CASSHQGRRQNYGYTF.

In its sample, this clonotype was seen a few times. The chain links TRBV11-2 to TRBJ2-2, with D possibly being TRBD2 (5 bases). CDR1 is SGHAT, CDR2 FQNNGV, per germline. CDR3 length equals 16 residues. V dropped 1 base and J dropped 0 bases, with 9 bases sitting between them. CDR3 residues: CASSLGTSPNTGELFF. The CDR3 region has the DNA TGTGCCAGCAGCTTAGGGACTTCCCCGAACACCGGGGAGCTGTTTTTT.

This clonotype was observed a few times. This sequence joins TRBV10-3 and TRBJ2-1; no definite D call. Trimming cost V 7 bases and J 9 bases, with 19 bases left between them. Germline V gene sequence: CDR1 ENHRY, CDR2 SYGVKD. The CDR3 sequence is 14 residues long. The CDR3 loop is CAIKESSLAGEQFF. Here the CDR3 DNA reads TGTGCCATCAAAGAGAGCAGCTTGGCCGGTGAGCAGTTCTTC.

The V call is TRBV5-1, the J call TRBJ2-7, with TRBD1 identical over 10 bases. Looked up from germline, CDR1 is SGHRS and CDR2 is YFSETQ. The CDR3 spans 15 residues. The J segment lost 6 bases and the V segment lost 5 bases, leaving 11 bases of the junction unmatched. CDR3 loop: CASRWTGTGVGEQYF. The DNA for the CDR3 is TGCGCCAGCAGGTGGACCGGGACAGGGGTGGGCGAGCAGTACTTC.